This T cell receptor (beta chain) was found in a study of T cells in Graves' hyperthyroidism and ophthalmopathy. This clonotype occurred once. One junction end does not reproduce the germline sequence, and a read error may be involved. Authors of the study amplified TCR beta CDR3 regions from RNA transcripts. The study used the HTBI primer set for a first-round RT-PCR of the TCR CDR3. TCRdb re-called the multiplex PCR reads with MiXCR, one entry per CDR3 protein. This sample has 35,000 to 40,000 distinct CDR3 sequences, with around half found just once. The sequencing input was blood. This receptor was identified in a woman aged 45-65 years with Graves' hyperthyroidism that later progressed to Graves' ophthalmopathy.

CDR3 in amino acids: CAGSLVAGGIGGQFF. The CDR3, as DNA: TGTGCCGGCAGCTTAGTAGCGGGAGGAATCGGTGGGCAGTTCTTC. This chain links TRBV5-6 with TRBJ2-1; 10 nucleotides match TRBD2. The V gene's germline CDR1 is SGHDT and CDR2 YYEEEE. The CDR3 is 15 residues long.